The 28 T cell receptor beta chains presented below share a single source sample, sequenced in a study of T cell responses to AZD1222 COVID-19 vaccine. Generated by immunoSEQ multiplex PCR, the TCRdb table keeps only in-frame clones and is missing some. Among 95,000 to 110,000 clones, around nine tenths were seen once, and the ten largest hold 3.3%. Sample: peripheral blood, taken 28 days after the second dose of the MenACWY control vaccine. Every receptor here comes from an adult who received the MenACWY meningococcal vaccine as a control.

The CDR3 is CASSQDWDRSSYEQYF. Here the CDR3 DNA reads TGTGCCAGCAGCCAAGATTGGGACAGGAGCTCCTACGAGCAGTACTTC. V gene TRBV4-2 combines with J gene TRBJ2-7; 8 bases fit TRBD1. Germline CDR1 LGHNA, CDR2 YNFKEQ. The junction had 4 bases not matched to a gene; V was cut back by 0 bases and J by 0 bases. The CDR3 has 16 amino acids.

In DNA form, the CDR3 reads TGTGCCATCAGTGACCCTGGACAGGGGCGGACCTACGAGCAGTACTTC. Its translation: CAISDPGQGRTYEQYF. The chain uses TRBV10-3 and TRBJ2-7; 9 bases are a match to TRBD1. V lost 3 bases to trimming and J lost 2 bases; unmatched junction nucleotides: 8. The CDR3 runs to 16 residues. Per germline, CDR1 ENHRY and CDR2 SYGVKD.

The V and J genes are TRBV5-1 and TRBJ1-2; possible D gene TRBD1, 6 bases. The CDR3 loop spans 14 amino acids. V lost 4 bases to trimming and J lost 5 bases, with 15 bases between them. Germline CDR1 SGHRS, CDR2 YFSETQ. CDR3 sequence: CASSTAGTRYGYTF. CDR3 DNA: TGCGCCAGCAGCACGGCTGGGACACGGTATGGCTACACCTTC.

The chain links TRBV15 to TRBJ1-5, with a possible D match to TRBD1 (6 bases). Per germline, CDR1 LNHNV and CDR2 YYDKDF (reference sequence). Trimming cost V 3 bases and J 2 bases, with 17 bases left between them. This CDR3 has 17 residues. CDR3: CATSSGSTGRGNQPQHF. The CDR3 region has the DNA TGTGCCACCAGCAGTGGCTCGACAGGTCGGGGCAATCAGCCCCAGCATTTT.

This clone was counted between two and nine times. Here the CDR3 reads CASSLRTGGGSPLHF. In DNA form, the CDR3 reads TGTGCCAGCAGCTTAAGAACAGGGGGAGGTTCACCCCTCCACTTT. This rearrangement joins TRBV7-6 to TRBJ1-6; 8 positions match TRBD1. V was clipped by 2 bases and J by 9 bases; unmatched bases: 6. CDR3 length: 15 amino acids. Looked up from germline, CDR1 is SGHVS and CDR2 is FNYEAQ.

The chain carries TRBV6-1 and TRBJ1-6, with D unresolved. Germline values: CDR1 MNHNS, CDR2 SASEGT. The CDR3 is made up of 16 amino acids. With 2 bases removed from V and 0 bases from J, the gap between germline ends came to 8 bases. The CDR3 sequence is CASSEFASSYNSPLHF. In DNA form, the CDR3 reads TGTGCCAGCAGTGAATTTGCGAGCTCCTATAATTCACCCCTCCACTTT.

The rearrangement links TRBV6-5 to TRBJ1-1, with a tentative D call TRBD1 (5 bases). CDR3 length: 14 residues. Per the germline V gene, CDR1 is MNHEY and CDR2 is SVGAGI. V was clipped by 6 bases and J by 1 base, with 12 bases between them. The CDR3 loop reads CASSPRGRNTEAFF. Written as DNA, the CDR3 is TGTGCCAGCAGCCCCCGGGGCAGGAACACTGAAGCTTTCTTT.

V and J are TRBV7-2 and TRBJ2-7, with 10 bases matching TRBD2. V was pared by 5 bases and J by 1 base, with 5 bases of the junction left unmatched. CDR1 is SGHTA and CDR2 is FQGNSA in the germline V gene. The CDR3 is 15 residues long. The CDR3 DNA sequence: TGTGCCAGCAGCAATAGCGGGGGGTCTTCCTACGAGCAGTACTTC. Its protein is CASSNSGGSSYEQYF.

The count of this clone is one. The V call is TRBV7-2, the J call TRBJ2-7; D tentatively fits TRBD1 or TRBD2 (5 bases each). CDR3 size: 15 residues. V was trimmed by 5 bases and J by 2 bases, leaving 16 bases between them. Germline lookup yields CDR1 SGHTA and CDR2 FQGNSA. CDR3 nucleotides: TGTGCCAGCAGCGTCGGGGCAGACCCGACCTACGAGCAGTACTTC. This encodes CASSVGADPTYEQYF. The full variable domain, with the rest looked up from reference TRBV7-2 and TRBJ2-7, is GAGVSQSPSNKVTEKGKDVELRCDPISGHTALYWYRQSLGQGLEFLIYFQGNSAPDKSGLPSDRFSAERTGGSVSTLTIQRTQQEDSAVYLCASSVGADPTYEQYFGPGTRLTVT.

This chain links TRBV5-1 with TRBJ2-5; the D call may be TRBD1 or TRBD2 (6 bases each). Deletions cut 1 base from V and 2 bases from J, with 12 bases between. CDR1 SGHRS and CDR2 YFSETQ come from the germline V gene. The CDR3 loop spans 15 amino acids. The CDR3 spells CASSLRGTLQETQYF. The CDR3 DNA follows: TGCGCCAGCAGCTTGAGGGGGACTCTTCAAGAGACCCAGTACTTC.

The CDR3 sequence is CASSLDRGLGTEAFF. The DNA of the CDR3 is TGTGCCAGCAGTCTAGACAGGGGGCTGGGCACTGAAGCTTTCTTT. The chain uses TRBV6-2 or TRBV6-3 and TRBJ1-1; TRBD1 matches at 10 bases. CDR3 length: 15 amino acids. Per the germline V gene, CDR1 is MNHEY and CDR2 is SVGEGT. Trimming cost V 5 bases and J 4 bases; bases outside gene matches: 7.

The chain has TRBV11-2 and TRBJ1-2; no clear D gene. The CDR3 spans 12 residues. Trimming took 2 bases from V and 4 from J, leaving 5 bases between them. Germline V gene sequence: CDR1 SGHAT, CDR2 FQNNGV. CDR3 protein: CASSLRTYGYTF. The DNA for the CDR3 is TGTGCCAGCAGCTTAAGGACCTATGGCTACACCTTC.

This chain uses TRBV19 with TRBJ2-2, with TRBD2 as a possible D gene (6 bases). Trimming took 5 bases from V and 3 from J, leaving 10 bases between them. Germline CDR1 and CDR2: LNHDA and SQIVND (reference sequence). This CDR3 comprises 14 residues. Here the CDR3 DNA reads TGTGCCAGTAGTCCTTGGGGGGACACCGGGGAGCTGTTTTTT. This sequence encodes CASSPWGDTGELFF.

This clone was detected once. Within the sample, other DNA sequences also encode this same CDR3. The chain links TRBV7-2 to TRBJ1-5; 8 nucleotides agree with TRBD1. V lost 1 base and J lost 3; bases outside the gene matches: 5. Germline CDR1 SGHTA, CDR2 FQGNSA. The CDR3 spans 16 residues. In DNA, the CDR3 is TGTGCCAGCAGCTTAGAAGGACAGGGCTTCAATCAGCCCCAGCATTTT. Its protein is CASSLEGQGFNQPQHF.

This clone was seen only once. The rearrangement uses TRBV2 and TRBJ2-7; 7 bases match TRBD2. CDR3 length equals 14 residues. V lost 4 bases and J lost 5; bases outside the gene matches: 8. Per the germline V gene, CDR1 is SNHLY and CDR2 is FYNNEI. This chain's CDR3 is CASSGTRAGNEQYF. CDR3 nucleotide sequence: TGTGCCAGCAGTGGGACTAGAGCAGGGAACGAGCAGTACTTC.

J is TRBJ1-5 and V is TRBV2; perhaps TRBD1 as D (5 bases). The CDR3 runs 16 residues. V lost 6 bases to trimming and J lost 0 bases, with 15 bases between them. Germline V gives CDR1 SNHLY, CDR2 FYNNEI. As DNA, the CDR3 is TGTGCCAGCAGGACAGACAGCGCTTATAGCAATCAGCCCCAGCATTTT. It specifies CASRTDSAYSNQPQHF.

The chain employs TRBV28 and TRBJ1-5; possible D gene TRBD1, 5 bases. V lost 8 bases, J lost 2 bases, and 16 bases lay in between. In germline, CDR1 is MDHEN, CDR2 SYDVKM. The CDR3 spans 15 residues. The CDR3 spells CASGTGGFGNQPQHF. CDR3 DNA sequence: TGTGCCAGCGGGACCGGGGGATTCGGCAATCAGCCCCAGCATTTT.

A few counts support this clone. The CDR3 DNA follows: TGTGCCAGCAGCCAATCTCAGGGGGTGCCTTTCTTT. This gives the protein CASSQSQGVPFF. The V and J genes are TRBV3-1 (or the pseudogene TRBV3-2) and TRBJ1-1; the match to TRBD1 covers 7 bases. CDR1 is LGHDT, CDR2 YNNKEL, per germline (reference sequence). Trimming at V came to 2 bases and at J to 12 bases, leaving 6 bases not matched to a gene. The CDR3 consists of 12 residues.

The chain combines TRBV19 with TRBJ1-3, with 8 bases identical to TRBD1. Germline-derived CDR1 and CDR2 are LNHDA and SQIVND (reference sequence). J lost 0 bases, V lost 5 bases, and 9 bases had no gene match. The CDR3 sequence is 17 residues long. CDR3 in DNA: TGTGCCAGTAGTCTACCGGGACAGGCCTCCTCTGGAAACACCATATATTTT. Its translation: CASSLPGQASSGNTIYF.

This clone was recorded only once. The rearrangement links TRBV28 to TRBJ2-7; possibly TRBD1 for D (5 bases). Germline CDR1 and CDR2: MDHEN and SYDVKM. The V gene lost 5 bases and the J gene lost 4 bases, with 15 bases spanning the gap. The CDR3 is 14 amino acids. Written as DNA, the CDR3 is TGTGCCAGCAGTGCCTTGGTAGGGGCATACGAGCAGTACTTC. Translation gives CASSALVGAYEQYF. Looking up the rest from reference TRBV28 and TRBJ2-7 gives the full variable domain: DVKVTQSSRYLVKRTGEKVFLECVQDMDHENMFWYRQDPGLGLRLIYFSYDVKMKEKGDIPEGYSVSREKKERFSLILESASTNQTSMYLCASSALVGAYEQYFGPGTRLTVT.

V usage is TRBV25-1 and J usage is TRBJ2-7; no clear D. Germline values: CDR1 MGHDK, CDR2 SYGVNS. The CDR3 runs to 14 residues. The V gene lost 3 bases and the J gene lost 2 bases, with 11 bases spanning the gap. CDR3 bases: TGTGCCAGCAGTGACCCCCGGCCCCCCTACGAGCAGTACTTC. Translated, it gives CASSDPRPPYEQYF.

The rearrangement links TRBV9 to TRBJ2-7; D may correspond to TRBD1 or TRBD2 (6 bases each). The germline V and J ends were trimmed by 0 bases and 5 bases, with 12 bases remaining between them. The germline CDR1 and CDR2 sequences are SGDLS and YYNGEE. The CDR3 has 14 residues. The CDR3 DNA reads as TGTGCCAGCAGCGTAGAGTGGGGGGCGGACGAGCAGTACTTC. Translated, it gives CASSVEWGADEQYF.

J is TRBJ1-5 and V is TRBV30; no firm D call. V was trimmed by 0 bases and J by 5 bases, leaving 11 bases between them. The germline V gene encodes CDR1 GTSNPN and CDR2 SVGIG (reference sequence). The CDR3 consists of 14 residues. In DNA form, the CDR3 reads TGTGCCTGGAGTGTATTAACCCAAGATCAGCCCCAGCATTTT. Translated: CAWSVLTQDQPQHF.

The chain carries TRBV7-3 and TRBJ2-5; D remains ambiguous. The CDR3 runs to 14 residues. V was cut by 2 bases and J by 5 bases, with 12 bases left in between. The germline V gene has CDR1 SGHTA and CDR2 FQGTGA. This CDR3 is CASSLAGLGETQYF. The DNA for the CDR3 is TGTGCCAGCAGCTTAGCAGGTCTTGGGGAGACCCAGTACTTC.

The count of this clone is one. The J gene is TRBJ1-2, the V gene TRBV27; 7 bases line up with TRBD1. The CDR3 extends over 15 amino acids. Germline values: CDR1 MNHEY, CDR2 SMNVEV (reference sequence). Trimming took 6 bases from V and 4 from J; bases not matched to a gene: 11. The CDR3 DNA sequence: TGTGCCAGCAGCCCCAAGACAGGGATTGTCTATGGCTACACCTTC. This gives the protein CASSPKTGIVYGYTF.

The gene calls are TRBV4-2 and TRBJ2-1; D might be TRBD1 (5 bases). Trimming pared 1 base from V and 2 bases from J, leaving 6 bases between. The germline V gene has CDR1 LGHNA and CDR2 YNFKEQ. The CDR3 extends over 14 amino acids. CDR3 sequence: CASSQGGPYNEQFF. DNA for the CDR3: TGTGCCAGCAGCCAAGGGGGCCCCTACAATGAGCAGTTCTTC.

The J gene is TRBJ1-1, the V gene TRBV18, with 7 bases lining up with TRBD1. Germline V gene lookup returns CDR1 KGHSH and CDR2 LQKENI. This CDR3 contains 14 residues. V shed 3 bases, J shed 4 bases, and the junction held 5 bases outside the gene matches. This CDR3 is CASSPGQYGTEAFF. DNA of the CDR3: TGTGCCAGCTCACCGGGACAGTATGGCACTGAAGCTTTCTTT.

The rearrangement joins TRBV10-3 to TRBJ2-7; D not certain. Per germline, CDR1 ENHRY and CDR2 SYGVKD. The CDR3 consists of 12 residues. Trimming took off 4 bases at V and 5 bases at J, with 9 bases between the two ends. The CDR3 nucleotides read TGTGCCATCAGTGGAGGTAGCCACGAGCAGTACTTC. Translated, it gives CAISGGSHEQYF.